The T cell receptor beta chain described here comes from a study of blood T cell repertoires in COVID-19. With 6 bases clipped from V and 7 bases from J, the junction kept 4 bases outside the gene matches. Germline CDR1 MNHEY, CDR2 SVGAGI. The CDR3 is 13 amino acids. Sequencing was performed with immunoSEQ multiplex PCR; in TCRdb, only in-frame clones are kept and a portion is missing. The sample includes some 300,000 clones, about 87% of them seen just once. The chain joins TRBV6-5 to TRBJ2-1, with TRBD1 matching over 9 bases. Material for sequencing was peripheral blood. This TCR came from a woman between 45 and 60 years old with COVID-19, enrolled during active disease. CDR3 sequence reads: CASRRTGENEQFF. CDR3 bases: TGTGCCAGCAGGCGGACAGGGGAAAATGAGCAGTTCTTC.